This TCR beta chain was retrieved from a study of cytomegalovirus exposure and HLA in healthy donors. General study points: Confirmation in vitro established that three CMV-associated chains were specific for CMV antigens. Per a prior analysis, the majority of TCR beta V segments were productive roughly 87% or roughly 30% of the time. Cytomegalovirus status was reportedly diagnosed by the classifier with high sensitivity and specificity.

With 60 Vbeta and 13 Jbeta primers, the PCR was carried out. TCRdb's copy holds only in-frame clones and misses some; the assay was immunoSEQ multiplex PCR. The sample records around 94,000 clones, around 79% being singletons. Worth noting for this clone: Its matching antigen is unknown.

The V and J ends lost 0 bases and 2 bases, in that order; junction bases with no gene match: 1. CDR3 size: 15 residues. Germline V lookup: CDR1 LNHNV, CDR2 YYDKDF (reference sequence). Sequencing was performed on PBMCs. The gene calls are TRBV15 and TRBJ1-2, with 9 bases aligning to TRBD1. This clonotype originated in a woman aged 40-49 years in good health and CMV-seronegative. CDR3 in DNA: TGTGCCACCAGCAGAGATGGGACAGGGAACTATGGCTACACCTTC. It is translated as CATSRDGTGNYGYTF.